This TCR beta chain appears in the sequencing data of a study of CD8+ T cells in alopecia areata. Study in general: Oral tofacitinib, 5 to 10 mg twice daily, was given in an open-label trial.

Sequencing used cDNA as its template, made by extracting RNA and reverse transcribing it. The table came from immunoSEQ multiplex PCR; TCRdb's copy has only in-frame clones and leaves some out. The sample has 150,000 to 200,000 clones, 60% seen once. This CDR3 has 14 amino acids. The V gene end was trimmed by 5 bases and the J gene end by 2 bases; junction bases not matched to a gene: 5. CDR1 and CDR2 (germline): GTSNPN, SVGIG (reference sequence). Sample treatment: oral pan-JAK inhibitor, 5-10 mg twice daily. The chain has TRBV30 and TRBJ1-5, with 8 bases fitting TRBD1. This specimen was CD4+ T cells sorted from blood, taken at week 24, from a patient treated with tofacitinib. The TCR comes from a human donor with alopecia areata. The CDR3 sequence is CAWDGQGGNQPQHF. CDR3 DNA: TGTGCCTGGGACGGACAGGGTGGCAATCAGCCCCAGCATTTT.